Below, 21 T cell receptor beta chains from the same sample are listed, as sequenced in a study of cytomegalovirus exposure and HLA in healthy donors (TCRdb year 2017). Library creation used the immunoSEQ multiplex PCR assay. For the multiplex PCR, a mixture combining 60 forward primers for TCR Vbeta segments and 13 reverse primers for TCR Jbeta segments was used. TCRdb took this table from immuneACCESS and kept in-frame rearrangements with V and J called. Such tables lack part of the clones; where checked against another copy, unresolved V genes explain under half of the gap, and the rest is unexplained. Across this sample there are about 120,000 clones, with 65% to 90% seen only once. Together, the top ten hold 2.1% of the sample. Sequenced input: PBMCs. The source is a man aged 30 to 39 in good health and CMV-seronegative.

The chain recombines TRBV5-6 with TRBJ2-1; perhaps TRBD1 as D (5 bases). The CDR3 runs to 15 residues. Per germline, CDR1 SGHDT and CDR2 YYEEEE. V lost 0 bases and J lost 4, with 11 bases in between. CDR3 sequence (DNA): TGTGCCAGCAGCTTGGGACAGAGGCCATACAATGAGCAGTTCTTC. Its translation is CASSLGQRPYNEQFF.

This clone was detected a few times. V is TRBV5-5 and J is TRBJ1-3; 9 bases are shared with TRBD1. Germline V gives CDR1 SGHKS, CDR2 YYEKEE (reference sequence). This CDR3 has 18 residues. With 5 bases clipped from V and 0 bases from J, the junction kept 12 bases outside the gene matches. The CDR3 sequence is CASSPGQGLPSSGNTIYF. CDR3 sequence (DNA): TGTGCCAGCAGTCCGGGACAGGGTCTTCCGAGCTCTGGAAACACCATATATTTT. Complete variable domain (other parts from reference TRBV5-5 and TRBJ1-3): DAGVTQSPTHLIKTRGQQVTLRCSPISGHKSVSWYQQVLGQGPQFIFQYYEKEERGRGNFPDRFSARQFPNYSSELNVNALLLGDSALYLCASSPGQGLPSSGNTIYFGEGSWLTVV.

This clone has a handful of counts. DNA for the CDR3: TGTGCCAGCAGTCCTAGCCTGAACACTGAAGCTTTCTTT. It translates to CASSPSLNTEAFF. V gene TRBV6-1 combines with J gene TRBJ1-1; no reliable D call. Trimming stripped 5 bases from V and 0 bases from J, with 7 bases between. Germline-derived CDR1 and CDR2 are MNHNS and SASEGT. This CDR3 is 13 amino acids long.

The chain couples TRBV18 to TRBJ2-7; possibly TRBD2 for D (6 bases). Germline V gene lookup returns CDR1 KGHSH and CDR2 LQKENI. The CDR3 runs 12 residues. V dropped 1 base and J dropped 7 bases, with 8 bases sitting between them. The CDR3 loop reads CASSPRGEEQYF. CDR3 DNA: TGTGCCAGCTCACCACGCGGGGAAGAGCAGTACTTC.

The chain combines TRBV7-2 with TRBJ2-3; 14 nucleotides line up with TRBD2. The CDR3 is 18 amino acids. With 4 bases clipped from V and 2 bases from J, the junction kept 8 bases outside the gene matches. The germline gives CDR1 SGHTA, CDR2 FQGNSA. The CDR3 sequence is CASSSGLAGEWDTDTQYF. In nucleotides, the CDR3 is TGTGCCAGCAGCTCGGGACTAGCGGGGGAATGGGACACAGATACGCAGTATTTT.

This chain joins TRBV5-6 and TRBJ2-2, with 7 bases lining up with TRBD2. J gave up 3 bases and V 0 bases, and 8 bases lay outside the gene matches. Per the germline V gene, CDR1 is SGHDT and CDR2 is YYEEEE. The length of the CDR3 is 17 residues. The CDR3 DNA reads as TGTGCCAGCAGCTTGGAGAGACTAGCCCGGTACACCGGGGAGCTGTTTTTT. Encoded protein: CASSLERLARYTGELFF.

The chain combines TRBV14 with TRBJ2-2; D may be TRBD1 (5 bases). The V and J ends lost 4 bases and 4 bases respectively, with 13 bases between them. The CDR3 length is 15 residues. From germline, CDR1 is SGHDN and CDR2 FVKESK. The CDR3 loop is CASSRVGAVTGELFF. DNA for the CDR3: TGTGCCAGCAGCCGGGTAGGGGCCGTCACCGGGGAGCTGTTTTTT.

The V gene is TRBV4-1, the J gene TRBJ1-1; TRBD1 agrees at 8 bases. J gave up 1 base and V 1 base, and 2 bases lay outside the gene matches. The CDR3 is made up of 15 amino acids. Looked up from germline, CDR1 is MGHRA and CDR2 is YSYEKL. The CDR3 nucleotides are TGCGCCAGCAGCCAAGGAGACAGGGGGAACACTGAAGCTTTCTTT. This codes for CASSQGDRGNTEAFF.

CDR3 sequence (DNA): TGTGCCAGTAGTATAAGCCGGGACAGGGGTTCGTACACTGAAGCTTTCTTT. Protein sequence: CASSISRDRGSYTEAFF. V and J are TRBV19 and TRBJ1-1; 10 bases line up with TRBD1. Trimming removed 2 bases from V and 3 bases from J; junction bases left unmatched: 9. The germline V gene encodes CDR1 LNHDA and CDR2 SQIVND (reference sequence). The CDR3 runs to 17 residues.

This chain uses TRBV10-3 with TRBJ1-6; 7 bases are a match to TRBD1. Germline-derived CDR1 and CDR2 are ENHRY and SYGVKD. Trimming took 6 bases from V and 10 from J; bases not matched to a gene: 9. The CDR3 consists of 14 residues. The CDR3 nucleotides read TGTGCCATCAGAATAGACAGGGTAGGGTCACCCCTCCACTTT. It is translated as CAIRIDRVGSPLHF.

This chain links TRBV6-1 with TRBJ2-3; TRBD2 aligns across 10 bases. Germline CDR1 is MNHNS and CDR2 is SASEGT. V shed 4 bases, J shed 3 bases, and the junction held 10 bases outside the gene matches. CDR3 size: 17 residues. CDR3 in DNA: TGTGCCAGCAGTGTACCGGGACTAGCGAGGAGAACAGATACGCAGTATTTT. This translates into CASSVPGLARRTDTQYF.

The table lists this clone with a few counts. This chain connects TRBV6-4 to TRBJ2-1, with 10 bases lining up with TRBD1. In germline, CDR1 is MRHNA, CDR2 SNTAGT. After removal of 6 bases from V and 6 bases from J, the junction contained 8 bases not matched to a gene. This CDR3 comprises 15 residues. The CDR3, as DNA: TGTGCCAGCAGCGGGGGGACAGGGGAGATCAATGAGCAGTTCTTC. Amino acid sequence: CASSGGTGEINEQFF.

The chain recombines TRBV10-2 with TRBJ1-6; 11 nucleotides agree with TRBD1. Trimming removed 4 bases from V and 6 bases from J; junction bases left unmatched: 2. Germline V CDR1 and CDR2: WSHSY, SAAADI. The CDR3 sequence is 15 residues long. CDR3 region: CASSAGTGGNSPLHF. CDR3 sequence (DNA): TGCGCCAGCAGTGCCGGGACAGGGGGTAATTCACCCCTCCACTTT.

This clone was detected only once. The chain couples TRBV29-1 to TRBJ1-4; D gene ambiguous. CDR1 is SQVTM, CDR2 ANQGSEA, per germline. CDR3 size: 12 residues. Trimming pared 7 bases from V and 4 bases from J, leaving 10 bases between. The CDR3 reads CSAAALNEKLFF. The CDR3, as DNA: TGCAGCGCCGCGGCTCTTAATGAAAAACTGTTTTTT.

The V call is TRBV2, the J call TRBJ2-3; no clear D. The CDR3 loop spans 14 amino acids. Trimming removed 8 bases at V and 2 bases at J, with 14 bases between. In germline, CDR1 is SNHLY, CDR2 FYNNEI. The CDR3 DNA is TGTGCCAGCGCTGGCGGAGTGATCACAGATACGCAGTATTTT. The encoded protein is CASAGGVITDTQYF.

The chain employs TRBV5-4 and TRBJ2-7; D is perhaps TRBD2 (5 bases). Germline values: CDR1 SGHNT, CDR2 YYREEE (reference sequence). The CDR3 sequence is 15 residues long. The V gene lost 0 bases and the J gene lost 2 bases, with 12 bases spanning the gap. The CDR3 is CASSLAGIRPYEQYF. For the CDR3, the DNA is TGTGCCAGCAGCTTGGCGGGGATAAGGCCCTACGAGCAGTACTTC.

A single count supports this clone. The rearrangement joins TRBV5-3 to TRBJ2-5, with 12 bases fitting TRBD2. TRBV5-3 is known as an ORF, though its function is uncertain. V was pared by 5 bases and J by 5 bases, with 4 bases of the junction left unmatched. This CDR3 is 14 amino acids long. Here the CDR3 DNA reads TGTGCCAGAAGTCCAGGACTAGCGGGGGAGACCCAGTACTTC. Its protein product is CARSPGLAGETQYF.

The genes are TRBV7-2 and TRBJ1-2; TRBD1 aligns across 12 bases. The CDR3 totals 18 residues. After removal of 5 bases from V and 6 bases from J, the junction contained 16 bases not matched to a gene. Germline V gives CDR1 SGHTA, CDR2 FQGNSA. CDR3: CASSLLRDRGQEANGYTF. CDR3 nucleotide sequence: TGTGCCAGCAGCCTGCTCCGGGACAGGGGGCAGGAGGCGAATGGCTACACCTTC.

The chain links TRBV4-3 to TRBJ1-4; D not resolved. The CDR3 covers 16 residues. V lost 0 bases to trimming and J lost 3 bases, with 11 bases between them. Germline V gene lookup returns CDR1 LGHNA and CDR2 YSLEER. CDR3 in amino acids: CASSQDPNGANEKLFF. CDR3 DNA sequence: TGCGCCAGCAGCCAAGATCCGAACGGAGCTAATGAAAAACTGTTTTTT.

The gene calls are TRBV9 and TRBJ2-3; no definite D call. This CDR3 is built from 15 residues. Per germline, CDR1 SGDLS and CDR2 YYNGEE. V shed 0 bases and J shed 0 bases, with 8 bases lying between them. The CDR3 spells CASSVESRSTDTQYF. The CDR3 nucleotides read TGTGCCAGCAGCGTAGAAAGCAGGAGCACAGATACGCAGTATTTT. The complete variable domain, with remaining parts taken from reference TRBV9 and TRBJ2-3, reads DSGVTQTPKHLITATGQRVTLRCSPRSGDLSVYWYQQSLDQGLQFLIQYYNGEERAKGNILERFSAQQFPDLHSELNLSSLELGDSALYFCASSVESRSTDTQYFGPGTRLTVL.

This clone was recorded a few times. This chain connects TRBV7-9 to TRBJ2-3; 8 nucleotides line up with TRBD2. The CDR3 consists of 17 residues. CDR1 is SEHNR and CDR2 is FQNEAQ in the germline V gene (reference sequence). The J segment lost 0 bases and the V segment lost 5 bases, leaving 10 bases of the junction unmatched. The CDR3 DNA reads as TGTGCCAGCAGCCTAACCAGTAGCGGGGTGAGCACAGATACGCAGTATTTT. Translation gives CASSLTSSGVSTDTQYF.